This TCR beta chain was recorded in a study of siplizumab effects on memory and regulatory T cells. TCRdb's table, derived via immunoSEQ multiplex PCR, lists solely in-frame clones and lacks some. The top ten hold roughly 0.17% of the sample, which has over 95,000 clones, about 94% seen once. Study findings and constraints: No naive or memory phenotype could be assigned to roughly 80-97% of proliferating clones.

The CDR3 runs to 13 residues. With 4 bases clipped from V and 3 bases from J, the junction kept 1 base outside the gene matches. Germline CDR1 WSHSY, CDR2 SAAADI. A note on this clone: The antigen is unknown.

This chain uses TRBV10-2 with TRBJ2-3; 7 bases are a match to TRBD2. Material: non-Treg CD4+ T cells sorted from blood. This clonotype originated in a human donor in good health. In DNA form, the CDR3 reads TGCGCCAGCAGTGCGGGGGGAACAGATACGCAGTATTTT. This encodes CASSAGGTDTQYF.